This T cell receptor (beta chain) was identified during a study of T cells after somatic rescue of genetic block. This CDR3 contains 14 residues. V shed 6 bases, J shed 1 base, and the junction held 5 bases outside the gene matches. Germline V gene data show CDR1 as KGHSH and CDR2 as LQKENI. This table comes from immunoSEQ multiplex PCR, and its TCRdb copy is limited to in-frame clones, with some not included. The table records 68,000 or so clones, around 92% of them present only once. This clone was found once. The sample was peripheral blood mononuclear cells (PBMCs). This sequence was found in a man between 40 and 49 years old. The chain links TRBV18 to TRBJ1-1; 7 bases map to TRBD1. The CDR3 DNA is TGTGCCAGCTCCCGGGGACAGCGGAACACTGAAGCTTTCTTT. Amino acids: CASSRGQRNTEAFF. The full variable domain, in which reference TRBV18 and TRBJ1-1 provide the parts outside the CDR3, is NAGVMQNPRHLVRRRGQEARLRCSPMKGHSHVYWYRQLPEEGLKFMVYLQKENIIDESGMPKERFSAEFPKEGPSILRIQQVVRGDSAAYFCASSRGQRNTEAFFGQGTRLTVV.